A single sample gave rise to the 21 T cell receptor beta chains below, sequenced in a study of OX40 agonist ivuxolimab in advanced cancers. Method: immunoSEQ multiplex PCR; TCRdb's copy keeps in-frame clones and lacks some. The sample shows under 80,000 clones, roughly 91% of them seen only once. The sample was CD4+ or CD8+ T cells sorted from blood, taken in a trial of the OX40 agonist ivuxolimab. The origin of the receptors is an adult with an advanced solid tumor such as melanoma, head and neck, liver or kidney cancer.

This chain joins TRBV18 and TRBJ1-2; D gene ambiguous. The germline V and J ends were trimmed by 1 base and 2 bases, with 14 bases remaining between them. Germline CDR1 KGHSH, CDR2 LQKENI. This CDR3 is built from 16 residues. DNA of the CDR3: TGTGCCAGCTCACCACTCTTAGAGGGCACCAACTATGGCTACACCTTC. Protein sequence: CASSPLLEGTNYGYTF.

V and J are TRBV2 and TRBJ1-2; 10 bases are shared with TRBD1. Germline-derived CDR1 and CDR2 are SNHLY and FYNNEI. CDR3 length: 16 amino acids. Losses at the gene ends were 8 bases for V and 8 bases for J; bases not matched to a gene: 17. CDR3 in DNA: TGTGCCAGCGGGCGTGTGGGCAGTGGGACAGGGGAGGGCTACACCTTC. It specifies CASGRVGSGTGEGYTF.

The V and J genes are TRBV5-4 and TRBJ2-1; D gene uncertain. The germline V gene encodes CDR1 SGHNT and CDR2 YYREEE (reference sequence). Trimming removed 1 base at V and 5 bases at J, with 10 bases between. This CDR3 contains 14 residues. This chain's CDR3 is CASSLPAANNEQFF. The DNA of the CDR3 is TGTGCCAGCAGCTTGCCAGCCGCCAACAATGAGCAGTTCTTC.

V is TRBV5-6 and J is TRBJ2-2; D is ambiguous. Trimming left V 1 base short and J 3 bases short, with 4 bases between. Germline assignment: CDR1 SGHDT and CDR2 YYEEEE. This CDR3 has 13 amino acids. CDR3 nucleotide sequence: TGTGCCAGCAGCTTGATGTACACCGGGGAGCTGTTTTTT. Translating it yields CASSLMYTGELFF.

The gene calls are TRBV29-1 and TRBJ1-2, with TRBD1 matching over 9 bases. Germline trimming cut 1 base from V and 8 bases from J; bases unmatched to any gene: 14. Germline V CDR1 and CDR2: SQVTM, ANQGSEA. This CDR3 comprises 16 residues. The CDR3 is CSVEAGPTGGSQGYTF. The CDR3 coding sequence is TGCAGCGTTGAAGCGGGGCCTACAGGGGGCTCTCAAGGCTACACCTTC.

The genes are TRBV21-1 and TRBJ2-1; the table's D call, TRBD2, was not checked against the DNA. TRBV21-1 is described as a pseudogene. There are 15 residues in the CDR3. CDR3 region: CASSKVSGMRNEQFF. Here the CDR3 DNA reads TGTGCCAGCAGCAAGGTTAGCGGGATGAGGAATGAGCAGTTCTTC.

The chain recombines TRBV5-5 with TRBJ2-1; TRBD2 matches 7 bases. V gave up 2 bases and J gave up 8 bases; unmatched junction bases: 7. Germline V lookup: CDR1 SGHKS, CDR2 YYEKEE (reference sequence). CDR3 size: 14 residues. The CDR3 is CASSFTSSGYEQFF. The DNA for the CDR3 is TGTGCCAGCAGCTTTACGTCTAGCGGATATGAGCAGTTCTTC.

The J gene is TRBJ2-1, the V gene TRBV27; D might be TRBD2 (6 bases). The CDR3 sequence is 13 residues long. The germline V and J ends were trimmed by 5 bases and 8 bases, with 13 bases remaining between them. The germline V gene has CDR1 MNHEY and CDR2 SMNVEV (reference sequence). CDR3 sequence reads: CASSVGGMYEQFF. The CDR3 DNA sequence: TGTGCCAGCAGTGTCGGGGGAATGTATGAGCAGTTCTTC.

The count of this clone is one. The rearrangement links TRBV5-6 to TRBJ1-1; D not resolved. Germline V lookup: CDR1 SGHDT, CDR2 YYEEEE. This CDR3 has 12 amino acids. With 2 bases removed from V and 5 bases from J, the gap between germline ends came to 7 bases. CDR3 sequence reads: CASSLYGTEAFF. In DNA form, the CDR3 reads TGTGCCAGCAGCTTATACGGGACTGAAGCTTTCTTT. The full variable domain, completed using reference TRBV5-6 and TRBJ1-1, is DAGVTQSPTHLIKTRGQQVTLRCSPKSGHDTVSWYQQALGQGPQFIFQYYEEEERQRGNFPDRFSGHQFPNYSSELNVNALLLGDSALYLCASSLYGTEAFFGQGTRLTVV.

The chain recombines TRBV28 with TRBJ2-3; D gene unclear. V was clipped by 4 bases and J by 3 bases, with 11 bases between them. Germline-derived CDR1 and CDR2 are MDHEN and SYDVKM. The CDR3 consists of 14 residues. CDR3 protein: CASSSAGETDTQYF. The CDR3 nucleotides are TGTGCCAGCAGTTCCGCCGGCGAAACAGATACGCAGTATTTT.

This clone was counted a few times. The CDR3 is CASSLNGNERNQPQHF. The CDR3 nucleotides read TGTGCCAGCAGTTTGAACGGGAACGAGAGGAATCAGCCCCAGCATTTT. The chain links TRBV28 to TRBJ1-5; D ambiguous. Deletions cut 3 bases from V and 4 bases from J, with 16 bases between. The CDR3 contains 16 residues. From germline, CDR1 is MDHEN and CDR2 SYDVKM.

J is TRBJ2-2 and V is TRBV19; no firm D call. Germline CDR1 LNHDA, CDR2 SQIVND (reference sequence). Trimming stripped 2 bases from V and 4 bases from J, with 11 bases between. The CDR3 has 15 residues. The CDR3 here is CASSIRVLSTGELFF. The CDR3, as DNA: TGTGCCAGTAGTATAAGGGTACTGTCCACCGGGGAGCTGTTTTTT.

This clone was recorded once. This chain links TRBV11-2 with TRBJ2-1; a weak D match, TRBD2 (5 bases). The CDR3 sequence is 15 residues long. Germline assignment: CDR1 SGHAT and CDR2 FQNNGV. The germline V and J ends were trimmed by 1 base and 7 bases, with 14 bases remaining between them. CDR3 sequence (DNA): TGTGCCAGCAGCTTAGTTGGTGGGAGTGGGAATGAGCAGTTCTTC. It codes for CASSLVGGSGNEQFF.

The V gene is TRBV5-1, the J gene TRBJ2-7; D gene unclear. CDR1 is SGHRS and CDR2 is YFSETQ in the germline V gene. CDR3 length: 13 residues. V dropped 0 bases and J dropped 4 bases, with 8 bases sitting between them. CDR3 residues: CASSLAARYEQYF. The CDR3 nucleotides are TGCGCCAGCAGCTTGGCCGCGCGGTACGAGCAGTACTTC.

The rearrangement uses TRBV19 and TRBJ2-7, with TRBD1 matching 10 bases. The junction had 10 bases not matched to a gene; V was cut back by 5 bases and J by 3 bases. The germline CDR1 and CDR2 sequences are LNHDA and SQIVND (reference sequence). The CDR3 is 16 amino acids. CDR3 region: CASSSPGRDRGYEQYF. The CDR3 DNA is TGTGCCAGTAGTTCCCCTGGGCGGGACAGGGGCTACGAGCAGTACTTC.

This clone has just a few counts. The V and J genes are TRBV11-3 and TRBJ2-2; 8 bases line up with TRBD1. V trimming: 5 bases; J trimming: 6 bases; junction bases outside the gene matches: 11. Germline V gene lookup returns CDR1 SGHNT and CDR2 YENEEA. There are 16 residues in the CDR3. DNA of the CDR3: TGTGCCAGCAGCCTACGGCCGGGACAGGATCCCGGGGAGCTGTTTTTT. Translated, it gives CASSLRPGQDPGELFF.

The chain couples TRBV27 to TRBJ1-5; no definite D call. The V gene's germline CDR1 is MNHEY and CDR2 SMNVEV (reference sequence). The CDR3 loop spans 13 amino acids. The germline V and J ends were trimmed by 5 bases and 5 bases, with 10 bases remaining between them. This chain's CDR3 is CASSRSSYQPQHF. CDR3 DNA sequence: TGTGCCAGCAGTCGATCTTCGTATCAGCCCCAGCATTTT.

In its sample, this clone was seen once. CDR3 in DNA: TGTGCCAGCAGCCAAGATCGAACAGGGAACAATAACTATGGCTACACCTTC. Protein: CASSQDRTGNNNYGYTF. V usage is TRBV4-2 and J usage is TRBJ1-2; a weak D match, TRBD1 (6 bases). Germline CDR1 and CDR2: LGHNA and YNFKEQ. Between the trimmed V and J ends, which lost 0 bases and 1 base, there was a span of 15 bases. There are 17 residues in the CDR3.

The chain couples TRBV7-2 to TRBJ2-7; TRBD2 matches 9 bases. The CDR3 is made up of 17 amino acids. From germline, CDR1 is SGHTA and CDR2 FQGNSA. V lost 0 bases and J lost 4; bases outside the gene matches: 10. CDR3 loop: CASSLAGSRGGRYEQYF. The CDR3 DNA reads TGTGCCAGCAGCTTAGCGGGTTCGCGGGGGGGCCGGTACGAGCAGTACTTC.

The chain's CDR3 is CATSRGQYYNEQFF. As DNA, the CDR3 is TGTGCCACCAGCAGGGGACAGTACTACAATGAGCAGTTCTTC. The rearrangement links TRBV15 to TRBJ2-1; 7 nucleotides align to TRBD1. Germline CDR1 reads LNHNV; CDR2 reads YYDKDF (reference sequence). This CDR3 region has 14 residues. Losses at the gene ends were 3 bases for V and 3 bases for J; bases not matched to a gene: 2. The whole variable domain, remainder taken from reference TRBV15 and TRBJ2-1, is DAMVIQNPRYQVTQFGKPVTLSCSQTLNHNVMYWYQQKSSQAPKLLFHYYDKDFNNEADTPDNFQSRRPNTSFCFLDIRSPGLGDTAMYLCATSRGQYYNEQFFGPGTRLTVL.

This rearrangement joins TRBV6-6 to TRBJ2-7; 11 positions agree with TRBD2. CDR3 length: 14 amino acids. The ends lost 6 bases at V and 2 bases at J; junction bases unmatched: 3. Germline assignment: CDR1 MNHNY and CDR2 SVGAGI (reference sequence). The CDR3 here is CASRGTSGTYEQYF. DNA for the CDR3: TGTGCCAGCAGAGGGACTAGCGGAACCTACGAGCAGTACTTC.